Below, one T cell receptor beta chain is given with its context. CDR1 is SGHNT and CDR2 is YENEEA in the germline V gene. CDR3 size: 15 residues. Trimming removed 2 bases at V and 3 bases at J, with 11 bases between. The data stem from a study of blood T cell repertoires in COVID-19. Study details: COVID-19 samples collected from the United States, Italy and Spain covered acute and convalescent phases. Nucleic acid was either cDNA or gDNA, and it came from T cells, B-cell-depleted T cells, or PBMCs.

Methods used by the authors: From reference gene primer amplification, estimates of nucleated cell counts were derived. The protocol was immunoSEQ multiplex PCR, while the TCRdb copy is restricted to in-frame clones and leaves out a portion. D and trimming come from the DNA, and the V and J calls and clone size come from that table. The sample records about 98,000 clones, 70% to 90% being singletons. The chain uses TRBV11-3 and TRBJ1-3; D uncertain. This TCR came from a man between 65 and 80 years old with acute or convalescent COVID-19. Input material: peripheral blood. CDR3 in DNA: TGTGCCAGCAGCTTATACCCGGGAGTTGGAAACACCATATATTTT. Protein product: CASSLYPGVGNTIYF.